The 5 T cell receptor beta chains below all came from one sample that was sequenced in a study of T cell changes during pregnancy in multiple sclerosis. This table comes from immunoSEQ multiplex PCR, and its TCRdb copy is limited to in-frame clones, with some not included. The table includes around 21,000 clones, 88% detected once. Sequenced material: CD8+ T cells from peripheral blood mononuclear cells, taken in the third trimester of pregnancy. The source is a female donor in good health, enrolled as a control in a pregnancy study.

V is TRBV9 and J is TRBJ1-3; 8 bases map to TRBD1. This CDR3 comprises 17 residues. V was pared by 3 bases and J by 0 bases, with 8 bases of the junction left unmatched. Looked up from germline, CDR1 is SGDLS and CDR2 is YYNGEE. CDR3 nucleotides: TGTGCCAGCAGCGACCAGACAGGGGCCCTCTCTGGAAACACCATATATTTT. Residues: CASSDQTGALSGNTIYF.

This rearrangement joins TRBV15 to TRBJ2-1; weak D call: TRBD2 (6 bases). Trimming removed 5 bases from V and 0 bases from J, with 17 bases in between. The CDR3 consists of 17 residues. In germline, CDR1 is LNHNV, CDR2 YYDKDF (reference sequence). As DNA, the CDR3 is TGTGCCACCAGCGGGTCGGGACTCCCTCTCTCCTACAATGAGCAGTTCTTC. It specifies CATSGSGLPLSYNEQFF.

V gene TRBV19 combines with J gene TRBJ2-7; possible D gene TRBD2, 6 bases. CDR1 and CDR2 (germline): LNHDA, SQIVND (reference sequence). The V end was cut by 7 bases, the J end by 3 bases, with 13 bases between. This CDR3 comprises 13 residues. CDR3 nucleotide sequence: TGTGCCAGTAAAGGTGGAGGGCTCTACGAGCAGTACTTC. Its translation: CASKGGGLYEQYF.

The gene calls are TRBV30 and TRBJ1-1, with D possibly TRBD1 on 5 matching bases. The CDR3 spans 13 residues. Germline V gene lookup returns CDR1 GTSNPN and CDR2 SVGIG (reference sequence). V shed 3 bases and J shed 3 bases, with 11 bases lying between them. CDR3 loop: CAWSLDSYTEAFF. For the CDR3, the DNA is TGTGCCTGGAGCCTCGACAGCTACACTGAAGCTTTCTTT. Drawing the rest from reference TRBV30 and TRBJ1-1, the complete variable domain is SQTIHQWPATLVQPVGSPLSLECTVEGTSNPNLYWYRQAAGRGLQLLFYSVGIGQISSEVPQNLSASRPQDRQFILSSKKLLLSDSGFYLCAWSLDSYTEAFFGQGTRLTVV.

Here the CDR3 DNA reads TGTGCCTGGAGCCCCTCACTTAAGTACTTC. Protein product: CAWSPSLKYF. The chain employs TRBV30 and TRBJ2-7; unclear D gene. V shed 3 bases and J shed 11 bases, with 11 bases lying between them. Germline CDR1 is GTSNPN and CDR2 is SVGIG (reference sequence). This CDR3 is built from 10 residues.